The sequence of this T cell receptor beta chain was determined in a study of blood T cell repertoires in COVID-19. Study in general: Acute and convalescent COVID-19 specimens originated in the United States, Italy and Spain. Sample material is recorded as cDNA or gDNA derived from T cells, B-cell-depleted T cells, or PBMCs.

The authors' processing: Amplification from reference gene primers served as the basis for estimated nucleated cell counts. Repertoires were generated with immunoSEQ multiplex PCR, while TCRdb's copy carries only in-frame clones and drops some. The V and J calls and clone size come from that table; D and trimming were worked out from the DNA. The data show roughly 49,000 clones, around nine tenths seen once. Trimming took 4 bases from V and 2 from J, leaving 12 bases between them. This CDR3 is 14 amino acids long. Germline V lookup: CDR1 SGHNT, CDR2 YENEEA. The origin of this receptor is a woman older than 75 with acute or convalescent COVID-19. The specimen was peripheral blood. J is TRBJ2-7 and V is TRBV11-3, with D tentatively TRBD1 (6 bases). CDR3 in DNA: TGTGCCAGCAGCTACACAGGGAATCCCTACGAGCAGTACTTC. Its translation: CASSYTGNPYEQYF. The variable domain in full, completed from reference TRBV11-3 and TRBJ2-7, reads EAGVVQSPRYKIIEKKQPVAFWCNPISGHNTLYWYLQNLGQGPELLIRYENEEAVDDSQLPKDRFSAERLKGVDSTLKIQPAELGDSAVYLCASSYTGNPYEQYFGPGTRLTVT.